Listed below are T cell receptor beta chains from one sample, sequenced in a study of shared clonotypes between healthy human individuals. The table came from immunoSEQ multiplex PCR; TCRdb's copy has only in-frame clones and leaves some out. Of some 92,000 clones listed, roughly 50% were seen once; the top ten hold about 15%. Sample: PBMCs. These receptors were collected from a middle-aged woman in good health. Some clones in this sample may be carry-over from other donors' samples. Both conserved end residues are part of each CDR3. The D gene is left open where the match is weak. Clone size is not always given. Where it is, it says once, few, many or a class for expanded clones.

abundance: many
v_gene: TRBV5-1
d_gene: TRBD2
j_gene: TRBJ2-1
CDR3nt: TGCGCCAGCAGCTTGACGACTAGCGGGAGTCAGGATGAGCAGTTCTTC
CDR3aa: CASSLTTSGSQDEQFF

abundance: many
v_gene: TRBV7-2
d_gene: -
j_gene: TRBJ2-3
CDR3nt: TGTGCCAGCAGCTTCGGAGTGCTAGCAGAATCTAGCACAGATACGCAGTATTTT
CDR3aa: CASSFGVLAESSTDTQYF

abundance: -
v_gene: TRBV30
d_gene: TRBD1
j_gene: TRBJ1-5
CDR3nt: TGTGCCTGGAGTCTCACAGGGGATCAGCCCCAGCATTTT
CDR3aa: CAWSLTGDQPQHF

abundance: many
v_gene: TRBV6-1
d_gene: -
j_gene: TRBJ1-3
CDR3nt: TGTGCCAGCAGACCCATATGGGGTTTTGGAAACACCATATATTTT
CDR3aa: CASRPIWGFGNTIYF

abundance: -
v_gene: TRBV30
d_gene: TRBD2
j_gene: TRBJ2-7
CDR3nt: TGTGCCGCCAGACCCGGGACTATTTCCTACGAGCAGTACTTC
CDR3aa: CAARPGTISYEQYF

abundance: -
v_gene: TRBV15
d_gene: -
j_gene: TRBJ1-1
CDR3nt: TGTGCCACCAGCAGAGATAGGAGCTCCCCTGAAGCTTTCTTT
CDR3aa: CATSRDRSSPEAFF

abundance: -
v_gene: TRBV9
d_gene: TRBD1
j_gene: TRBJ2-1
CDR3nt: TGTGCCAGCAGCGTAGAGGGACAGTCATACAATGAGCAGTTCTTC
CDR3aa: CASSVEGQSYNEQFF

abundance: -
v_gene: TRBV6-5
d_gene: -
j_gene: TRBJ1-2
CDR3nt: TGTGCCAGCAGTTATAGAACTAACTATGGCTACACCTTC
CDR3aa: CASSYRTNYGYTF

abundance: -
v_gene: TRBV2
d_gene: -
j_gene: TRBJ2-1
CDR3nt: TGTGCCAGCAGTGACAACAATGAGCAGTTCTTC
CDR3aa: CASSDNNEQFF

abundance: many
v_gene: TRBV30
d_gene: -
j_gene: TRBJ2-1
CDR3nt: TGTGCCTCGGAACGGGTGAGCTCCTACAATGAGCAGTTCTTC
CDR3aa: CASERVSSYNEQFF

abundance: -
v_gene: TRBV4-1
d_gene: -
j_gene: TRBJ1-2
CDR3nt: TGCGCCAGCAGCCAACAGAAGGAAGGCTATGGCTACACCTTC
CDR3aa: CASSQQKEGYGYTF

abundance: -
v_gene: TRBV29-1
d_gene: TRBD1
j_gene: TRBJ2-3
CDR3nt: TGCAGCGCATCAGGGGGCGGAACAGATACGCAGTATTTT
CDR3aa: CSASGGGTDTQYF

abundance: -
v_gene: TRBV5-4
d_gene: TRBD2
j_gene: TRBJ2-7
CDR3nt: TGTGCCAGCAGCCACACGCGGCGACTAGCGGGAGTTTACGAGCAGTACTTC
CDR3aa: CASSHTRRLAGVYEQYF

abundance: -
v_gene: TRBV29-1
d_gene: TRBD1
j_gene: TRBJ2-7
CDR3nt: TGCAGCGTTGAAGCCCCGGACAGGAAGTACGAGCAGTACTTC
CDR3aa: CSVEAPDRKYEQYF

abundance: -
v_gene: TRBV5-1
d_gene: TRBD1
j_gene: TRBJ2-7
CDR3nt: TGCGCCAGCAGTAGGGACAGGTACGAGCAGTACTTC
CDR3aa: CASSRDRYEQYF

abundance: few
v_gene: TRBV9
d_gene: TRBD2
j_gene: TRBJ2-1
CDR3nt: TGTGCCAGCAGCGTAGGCGGGACTAGCGATCATGAGCAGTTCTTC
CDR3aa: CASSVGGTSDHEQFF

abundance: medium-sized
v_gene: TRBV29-1
d_gene: TRBD2
j_gene: TRBJ2-1
CDR3nt: TGCAGCGTTGAAGGGTTCGCAGGGACTAGCGGCTACAATGAGCAGTTCTTC
CDR3aa: CSVEGFAGTSGYNEQFF

abundance: -
v_gene: TRBV18
d_gene: -
j_gene: TRBJ2-4
CDR3nt: TGTGCCAGCTCACCTCGGGACGAAAAAAACATTCAGTACTTC
CDR3aa: CASSPRDEKNIQYF

abundance: many
v_gene: TRBV5-1
d_gene: -
j_gene: TRBJ2-1
CDR3nt: TGCGCCAGCAGCTTGAGCCGCAATGAGCAGTTCTTC
CDR3aa: CASSLSRNEQFF

abundance: few
v_gene: TRBV28
d_gene: TRBD2
j_gene: TRBJ2-2
CDR3nt: TGTGCCAGCTCGGCGGGAGGGAACACCGGGGAGCTGTTTTTT
CDR3aa: CASSAGGNTGELFF

abundance: -
v_gene: TRBV28
d_gene: TRBD1
j_gene: TRBJ2-7
CDR3nt: TGTGCCAGCTTGGGACAGGGGAAGCCCTACGAGCAGTACTTC
CDR3aa: CASLGQGKPYEQYF

abundance: few
v_gene: TRBV7-9
d_gene: TRBD1
j_gene: TRBJ2-7
CDR3nt: TGTGCCAGCAGCTTGGTGGGACAGGGGTACGAGCAGTACTTC
CDR3aa: CASSLVGQGYEQYF

abundance: -
v_gene: TRBV5-1
d_gene: -
j_gene: TRBJ1-5
CDR3nt: TGCGCCAGCAGCTCGGACGGTAGCAATCAGCCCCAGCATTTT
CDR3aa: CASSSDGSNQPQHF

abundance: once
v_gene: TRBV5-1
d_gene: TRBD1
j_gene: TRBJ2-7
CDR3nt: TGCGCCAGCAGCTGGGGCACCGGGACAGGGGGCTACGAGCAGTACTTC
CDR3aa: CASSWGTGTGGYEQYF

abundance: few
v_gene: TRBV29-1
d_gene: -
j_gene: TRBJ2-3
CDR3nt: TGCAGCGCAATGTTCGATCCTACGCAGTATTTT
CDR3aa: CSAMFDPTQYF

abundance: many
v_gene: TRBV7-2
d_gene: -
j_gene: TRBJ1-2
CDR3nt: TGTGCCAGCAGCTGGCCGGGAAGGGGGATCTATGGCTACACCTTC
CDR3aa: CASSWPGRGIYGYTF

abundance: few
v_gene: TRBV5-1
d_gene: -
j_gene: TRBJ2-7
CDR3nt: TGCGCCAGCAGCTTGGCTCCAGGACCCTACGAGCAGTACTTC
CDR3aa: CASSLAPGPYEQYF